The next 31 T cell receptor beta chains were all read from a single sample in a study of molecular identifiers for immune sequencing clone quantification. One entry per CDR3 protein, called by TCRdb with MiXCR from the PCR reads. The sample includes approximately 100,000 distinct CDR3 sequences, over 30% seen only once; the top ten take around 3.9%. The sample consisted of naive CD8+ T cells from blood, with Jurkat cell RNA spiked in. The subset is: FACS-sorted CD8+CD4-CCR7+CD45RA+ naive T cells. The receptors derive from a human donor in good health. Some libraries in this study had Jurkat cell RNA spiked in.

The V and J genes are TRBV2 and TRBJ2-3; TRBD2 matches 7 bases. V was pared by 4 bases and J by 2 bases, with 3 bases of the junction left unmatched. The CDR3 contains 14 residues. The V gene's germline CDR1 is SNHLY and CDR2 FYNNEI. The CDR3 loop reads CASSVGDYTDTQYF. The CDR3 nucleotides read TGTGCCAGCAGTGTGGGGGACTACACAGATACGCAGTATTTT. The entire variable domain, with the rest obtained from reference TRBV2 and TRBJ2-3, is as follows: EPEVTQTPSHQVTQMGQEVILRCVPISNHLYFYWYRQILGQKVEFLVSFYNNEISEKSEIFDDQFSVERPDGSNFTLKIRSTKLEDSAMYFCASSVGDYTDTQYFGPGTRLTVL.

This clonotype was observed a handful of times. The V call is TRBV19, the J call TRBJ1-5; possible D gene TRBD1, 5 bases. Trimming pared 6 bases from V and 3 bases from J, leaving 18 bases between. Germline CDR1 and CDR2: LNHDA and SQIVND (reference sequence). The CDR3 is 16 amino acids. The CDR3 loop reads CASSPLSGTYNQPQHF. The CDR3 DNA is TGTGCCAGTAGCCCCCTCAGTGGGACCTACAATCAGCCCCAGCATTTT. The full variable domain, completed using reference TRBV19 and TRBJ1-5, is DGGITQSPKYLFRKEGQNVTLSCEQNLNHDAMYWYRQDPGQGLRLIYYSQIVNDFQKGDIAEGYSVSREKKESFPLTVTSAQKNPTAFYLCASSPLSGTYNQPQHFGDGTRLSIL.

At least ten counts were recorded for this clonotype. The rearrangement joins TRBV5-4 to TRBJ2-5; 11 nucleotides match TRBD2. Germline V gene sequence: CDR1 SGHNT, CDR2 YYREEE (reference sequence). The CDR3 runs 15 residues. V was pared by 0 bases and J by 6 bases, with 4 bases of the junction left unmatched. The CDR3 region has the DNA TGTGCCAGCAGCTTGGTGACTAGCGGGAAGAAGACCCAGTACTTC. Translated, it gives CASSLVTSGKKTQYF.

Notes on this clonotype: The junction differs from germline at one of its ends, possibly a read error. V is TRBV6-1 and J is TRBJ2-1; a possible D gene is TRBD1 (7 bases). CDR1 is MNHNS and CDR2 is SASEGT in the germline V gene. The CDR3 is made up of 15 amino acids. The CDR3 DNA is TGTGCCAGCAGCCTACGACAGGGAGGCTACAATGGGCAGTTCTTC. It codes for CASSLRQGGYNGQFF.

Comment on this clonotype: A much larger clonotype is one base distant, so this may be a read error. The chain joins TRBV7-2 to TRBJ1-6; D remains ambiguous. The CDR3 is 12 amino acids. Germline loops: CDR1 SGHTA, CDR2 FQGNSA. The CDR3: CANSLTNSPLHF. In DNA form, the CDR3 reads TGTGCCAACAGCTTAACTAATTCACCCCTCCACTTT.

The chain has TRBV11-2 and TRBJ1-5; D is unclear. CDR3 length equals 15 residues. Trimming removed 2 bases at V and 1 base at J, with 9 bases between. Germline CDR1 reads SGHAT; CDR2 reads FQNNGV. CDR3 in amino acids: CASSLYAGSNQPQHF. In DNA, the CDR3 is TGTGCCAGCAGCTTATACGCGGGAAGCAATCAGCCCCAGCATTTT.

In this sample, this clonotype turned up many times. The chain couples TRBV28 to TRBJ2-7, with a possible D match to TRBD2 (6 bases). The CDR3 contains 14 residues. CDR1 MDHEN and CDR2 SYDVKM come from the germline V gene. V gave up 5 bases and J gave up 8 bases, with 19 bases separating them. CDR3 in DNA: TGTGCCAGCAGTCCTTATACCCCGGGAGACCAGCAGTACTTC. Translation gives CASSPYTPGDQQYF. The full variable domain, in which reference TRBV28 and TRBJ2-7 provide the parts outside the CDR3, is DVKVTQSSRYLVKRTGEKVFLECVQDMDHENMFWYRQDPGLGLRLIYFSYDVKMKEKGDIPEGYSVSREKKERFSLILESASTNQTSMYLCASSPYTPGDQQYFGPGTRLTVT.

In its sample, this clonotype was seen a few times. DNA of the CDR3: TGCGCCAGCAGCCAAGATTTCAGGACAGCTAATGAAAAACTGTTTTTT. Encoded protein: CASSQDFRTANEKLFF. The rearrangement uses TRBV4-1 and TRBJ1-4; tentative D call: TRBD1 (6 bases). CDR3 length: 16 residues. The ends were cut back, 0 bases at V and 3 bases at J, with 11 bases in the middle. Germline V CDR1 and CDR2: MGHRA, YSYEKL.

This chain links TRBV11-2 with TRBJ2-3; a possible D gene is TRBD1 (5 bases). Germline V gene data show CDR1 as SGHAT and CDR2 as FQNNGV. The CDR3 loop spans 17 amino acids. The V and J ends lost 7 bases and 1 base respectively, with 21 bases between them. The CDR3 nucleotides are TGTGCCAGCAACTCCCCTTGGGCAACACAGGGCACAGATACGCAGTATTTT. This translates into CASNSPWATQGTDTQYF.

In the case of this clonotype: A read error may produce the germline difference seen at one junction end. The genes are TRBV9 and TRBJ2-1; D possibly corresponds to TRBD2 (6 bases). Germline lookup yields CDR1 SGDLS and CDR2 YYNGEE. The CDR3 extends over 15 amino acids. The CDR3 spells CASTLGGYSYNEQSF. CDR3 sequence (DNA): TGTGCCAGCACCCTGGGGGGATACTCCTACAATGAGCAGTCCTTC.

The chain is built from TRBV6-2 or TRBV6-3 and TRBJ2-3; 7 positions agree with TRBD2. CDR3 length: 15 residues. Per the germline V gene, CDR1 is MNHEY and CDR2 is SVGEGT. The trim removed 7 bases at V and 0 bases at J, leaving 7 bases unmatched. The CDR3 region is CASNLLADSTDTQYF. DNA of the CDR3: TGTGCCAGCAACCTTCTAGCGGACAGCACAGATACGCAGTATTTT.

About this clonotype itself: A much larger clone differs from this one at a single base, so this may be a read error. This CDR3 reads CASISHSAEAFF. In nucleotides, the CDR3 is TGTGCCAGCATCTCCCATAGTGCTGAAGCTTTCTTT. The chain joins TRBV7-9 to TRBJ1-1, with D hard to call. The CDR3 contains 12 residues. The germline V and J ends were trimmed by 7 bases and 6 bases, with 12 bases remaining between them. The germline CDR1 and CDR2 sequences are SEHNR and FQNEAQ (reference sequence). Together with reference TRBV7-9 and TRBJ1-1, the CDR3 gives the full variable domain: DTGVSQNPRHKITKRGQNVTFRCDPISEHNRLYWYRQTLGQGPEFLTYFQNEAQLEKSRLLSDRFSAERPKGSFSTLEIQRTEQGDSAMYLCASISHSAEAFFGQGTRLTVV.

Comments on this clonotype: Since a much larger clone is just one base distant, this may be a read error. The gene calls are TRBV5-1 and TRBJ2-5; D may correspond to TRBD1 or TRBD2 (6 bases each). The CDR3 covers 15 residues. Germline lookup yields CDR1 SGHRS and CDR2 YFSETQ. The CDR3 loop is CASSLAGGLQETQCF. The CDR3 DNA reads TGCGCCAGCAGCTTGGCCGGGGGCTTACAAGAGACCCAGTGCTTC.

About this clonotype: A much larger clonotype is one base distant, so this may be a read error. The rearrangement links TRBV5-6 to TRBJ1-1; no clear D gene. The CDR3 spans 12 residues. The germline V gene has CDR1 SGHDT and CDR2 YYEEEE. V was pared by 3 bases and J by 5 bases, with 8 bases between. CDR3 residues: CASSWLGTEAFF. CDR3 coding DNA: TGTGCCAGCAGCTGGCTGGGTACTGAAGCTTTCTTT.

This clonotype has just a few counts. The chain joins TRBV19 to TRBJ2-7; either TRBD1 or TRBD2 may fit D (5 bases each). Germline V gene sequence: CDR1 LNHDA, CDR2 SQIVND (reference sequence). The CDR3 sequence is 14 residues long. Trimming cost V 4 bases and J 4 bases, with 14 bases left between them. In DNA, the CDR3 is TGTGCCAGTAGTACTACCGGGACCGCGTACGAGCAGTACTTC. Its protein is CASSTTGTAYEQYF. The variable domain in full, with the rest retrieved from reference TRBV19 and TRBJ2-7, is DGGITQSPKYLFRKEGQNVTLSCEQNLNHDAMYWYRQDPGQGLRLIYYSQIVNDFQKGDIAEGYSVSREKKESFPLTVTSAQKNPTAFYLCASSTTGTAYEQYFGPGTRLTVT.

This sequence joins TRBV10-3 and TRBJ2-5, with D tentatively TRBD1 or TRBD2 (5 bases each). Germline assignment: CDR1 ENHRY and CDR2 SYGVKD. The CDR3 covers 14 residues. V lost 10 bases to trimming and J lost 5 bases, with 20 bases between them. The CDR3 region is CASNRDGPLETQYF. CDR3 sequence (DNA): TGTGCCAGCAACCGGGACGGCCCTCTTGAGACCCAGTACTTC.

The gene calls are TRBV28 and TRBJ2-1; no definite D call. Germline assignment: CDR1 MDHEN and CDR2 SYDVKM. Trimming took 4 bases from V and 5 from J, leaving 9 bases between them. The CDR3 has 13 amino acids. CDR3 sequence (DNA): TGTGCCAGCAGTTCCAGAATAGACAATGAGCAGTTCTTC. As protein: CASSSRIDNEQFF.

V is TRBV6-6 and J is TRBJ2-2, with 9 bases fitting TRBD2. The CDR3 runs 15 residues. Trimming took 7 bases from V and 5 from J; bases not matched to a gene: 8. Germline assignment: CDR1 MNHNY and CDR2 SVGAGI (reference sequence). CDR3: CASIGGRARTGELFF. The CDR3 DNA reads TGTGCCAGCATAGGCGGGAGGGCCCGAACCGGGGAGCTGTTTTTT.

This clonotype was detected many times. The chain employs TRBV14 and TRBJ2-7, with TRBD2 matching over 11 bases. CDR3 length equals 16 residues. Trimming took 0 bases from V and 4 from J; bases not matched to a gene: 5. Germline V gene lookup returns CDR1 SGHDN and CDR2 FVKESK. Here the CDR3 reads CASSQDLASGRYEQYF. The CDR3 DNA reads as TGTGCCAGCAGCCAAGATCTTGCTAGCGGGAGGTACGAGCAGTACTTC.

Details on this clonotype: It may be a read error: a sequence one base away is much more abundant. The chain recombines TRBV5-1 with TRBJ2-2; no reliable D call. The CDR3 contains 13 residues. The germline V gene encodes CDR1 SGHRS and CDR2 YFSETQ. Trimming left V 3 bases short and J 6 bases short, with 9 bases between. The CDR3: CASSYLDPGELFF. The CDR3 DNA follows: TGCGCCAGCAGCTACTTGGACCCCGGGGAGCTGTTTTTT.

This clonotype was observed at least ten times. This sequence joins TRBV5-1 and TRBJ2-2, with 7 bases that match TRBD1. With V trimmed by 0 bases and J by 4 bases, 3 bases remained unmatched. There are 15 residues in the CDR3. Per germline, CDR1 SGHRS and CDR2 YFSETQ. In nucleotides, the CDR3 is TGCGCCAGCAGCTTGGTAGGGGGCAGCACCGGGGAGCTGTTTTTT. The encoded protein is CASSLVGGSTGELFF.

The chain employs TRBV11-2 and TRBJ2-6, with D perhaps matching TRBD1 or TRBD2 (5 bases each). The CDR3 loop spans 19 amino acids. The germline V and J ends were trimmed by 5 bases and 6 bases, with 26 bases remaining between them. Germline assignment: CDR1 SGHAT and CDR2 FQNNGV. The CDR3 is CASSDPRDLSSGPANVLTF. CDR3 nucleotide sequence: TGTGCCAGCAGCGACCCAAGGGACCTCTCGAGCGGTCCGGCCAACGTCCTGACTTTC.

For this clonotype: A much larger clone differs from this one at a single base, so this may be a read error. The rearrangement links TRBV7-2 to TRBJ2-3; 8 positions match TRBD2. CDR1 and CDR2 (germline): SGHTA, FQGNSA. This CDR3 spans 12 amino acids. The CDR3 region has the DNA TGTGCCAGCAACTTAGGAGCGGGAGTAGAGTATTTT. The encoded protein is CASNLGAGVEYF.

As regards this clonotype: A read error may explain this, as a much larger clone is one base away. In nucleotides, the CDR3 is TGCAGTGCCCCGGTCCGGGACAAACCGCTAGCGGGGTCCTACGCGCAGTACTTC. Translated: CSAPVRDKPLAGSYAQYF. The V call is TRBV20-1, the J call TRBJ2-7, with 9 bases that match TRBD2. Looked up from germline, CDR1 is DFQATT and CDR2 is SNEGSKA (reference sequence). The CDR3 runs 18 residues.

This chain uses TRBV4-3 with TRBJ2-2, with 10 nucleotides matching TRBD1. Germline-derived CDR1 and CDR2 are LGHNA and YSLEER. The V segment lost 2 bases and the J segment 4 bases; nucleotides outside the gene matches: 13. The CDR3 consists of 19 residues. The CDR3 loop is CASSQTSGTGEFGTGELFF. As DNA, the CDR3 is TGCGCCAGCAGCCAAACCTCCGGGACAGGGGAATTTGGCACCGGGGAGCTGTTTTTT.

The V gene is TRBV14, the J gene TRBJ1-5; D is unresolved. Germline V CDR1 and CDR2: SGHDN, FVKESK. V lost 1 base and J lost 5, with 21 bases in between. The CDR3 has 18 amino acids. The CDR3 nucleotides read TGTGCCAGCAGCCAAGTCCCCCGCGTTAAGGACGGCGATCAGCCCCAGCATTTT. As protein: CASSQVPRVKDGDQPQHF.

This clonotype showed up many times. The chain links TRBV28 to TRBJ2-7; D unresolved. The V and J ends lost 6 bases and 0 bases respectively, with 12 bases between them. This CDR3 is built from 14 residues. Germline CDR1 reads MDHEN; CDR2 reads SYDVKM. The CDR3 loop is CASSPDGLSYEQYF. CDR3 nucleotide sequence: TGTGCCAGCAGCCCTGACGGTCTCTCCTACGAGCAGTACTTC.

This clonotype was seen a few times. J is TRBJ2-7 and V is TRBV6-1; D is possibly TRBD1 (5 bases). Deletions cut 2 bases from V and 4 bases from J, with 6 bases between. In germline, CDR1 is MNHNS, CDR2 SASEGT. The CDR3 consists of 12 residues. The chain's CDR3 is CASSERGYEQYF. Here the CDR3 DNA reads TGTGCCAGCAGTGAAAGGGGTTACGAGCAGTACTTC.

This clonotype showed up just a few times. The rearrangement uses TRBV24-1 and TRBJ2-3; weak D call: TRBD1 (5 bases). Germline V gene lookup returns CDR1 KGHDR and CDR2 SFDVKD. There are 15 residues in the CDR3. V was trimmed by 4 bases and J by 0 bases, leaving 10 bases between them. DNA for the CDR3: TGTGCCACCAGTGACAGGGATCAGAGCACAGATACGCAGTATTTT. Its protein is CATSDRDQSTDTQYF.

A word on this clonotype: The junction does not match germline at one end; this may be a read error. The chain has TRBV5-1 and TRBJ2-5, with a tentative D call TRBD2 (5 bases). The CDR3 runs to 16 residues. CDR1 is SGHRS, CDR2 YFSETQ, per germline. The CDR3 reads CASSLLGEGTAEPQYF. The CDR3 DNA reads as TGCGCCAGCAGCTTGTTGGGCGAGGGAACGGCAGAGCCCCAGTACTTC.

Of note for this clonotype: A read error is possible here, since a much larger clone lies one base away. The chain is built from TRBV5-3 and TRBJ2-4; 7 bases agree with TRBD2. TRBV5-3 falls under the ORF class, with uncertain function. The CDR3 contains 20 residues. The CDR3 DNA reads TGTGCCAGCAGCTTGTTACGTGTTGGTCTAGCGGACCTAGCCAAAAACAATCAGTACTTC. Residues: CASSLLRVGLADLAKNNQYF.